The 27 T cell receptor beta chains presented below share a single source sample, sequenced in a study of CD8 T cells in Susac syndrome. Reverse transcription of roughly 0.45 to 1 ug RNA used random hexamers. TCRdb fed the immunoSEQ multiplex PCR reads into MiXCR, producing one record per CDR3 protein. The sample has 230,000 or so distinct CDR3 sequences, approximately 95% seen once; the top ten hold about 0.091%. Material for sequencing was CD4+ T cells from PBMCs. The receptors come from a human donor with multiple sclerosis.

This chain joins TRBV4-1 and TRBJ2-5; TRBD1 aligns across 10 bases. Unmatched junction bases numbered 4, after V lost 3 bases and J lost 0 bases. Germline V CDR1 and CDR2: MGHRA, YSYEKL. The CDR3 covers 16 residues. CDR3 amino acids: CASSQAGTGDQETQYF. The CDR3 DNA sequence: TGCGCCAGCAGCCAGGCCGGGACAGGGGACCAAGAGACCCAGTACTTC.

The CDR3 bases are TGCGCCAGCAGCTCAAAAGTCGTCCGGGACAGGGGCCAAGAGACCCAGTACTTC. Translation gives CASSSKVVRDRGQETQYF. This chain joins TRBV5-1 and TRBJ2-5; 10 bases are shared with TRBD1. Trimming removed 3 bases from V and 1 base from J; junction bases left unmatched: 12. Germline lookup yields CDR1 SGHRS and CDR2 YFSETQ. This CDR3 region has 18 residues.

The sample holds a few counts of this clonotype. This chain connects TRBV30 to TRBJ1-5; D unresolved. CDR1 is GTSNPN, CDR2 SVGIG, per germline (reference sequence). V lost 1 base to trimming and J lost 2 bases, with 6 bases between them. The CDR3 sequence is 13 residues long. This CDR3 reads CAWSEGGNQPQHF. DNA of the CDR3: TGTGCCTGGAGTGAGGGAGGCAATCAGCCCCAGCATTTT.

The chain couples TRBV3-1 to TRBJ2-7; perhaps TRBD2 as D (7 bases). The CDR3 runs to 14 residues. Trimming took off 4 bases at V and 10 bases at J, with 20 bases between the two ends. The germline CDR1 and CDR2 sequences are LGHDT and YNNKEL (reference sequence). CDR3 residues: CASSPSGGDKRQYF. In DNA, the CDR3 is TGTGCCAGCAGCCCTTCTGGGGGGGACAAGAGACAGTACTTC.

The chain uses TRBV20-1 and TRBJ2-1; D may be TRBD2 (7 bases). The V gene's germline CDR1 is DFQATT and CDR2 SNEGSKA (reference sequence). This CDR3 contains 12 residues. In DNA, the CDR3 is TGCAGCGGCCGGGGGGCGGTAGATGAGCAGTTCTTC. Its translation is CSGRGAVDEQFF.

CDR3 protein: CASSLVGGSEKLFF. CDR3 DNA: TGTGCCAGCAGCTTAGTGGGGGGTAGTGAAAAACTGTTTTTT. The rearrangement links TRBV7-2 to TRBJ1-4, with a possible D match to TRBD1 (5 bases). V lost 1 base and J lost 7, with 10 bases in between. Per the germline V gene, CDR1 is SGHTA and CDR2 is FQGNSA. The CDR3 totals 14 residues.

The J gene is TRBJ1-5, the V gene TRBV6-1, with 7 bases aligning to TRBD1. V shed 4 bases and J 7 bases; nucleotides not matched to a gene: 4. The CDR3 is 13 amino acids. Germline V gene lookup returns CDR1 MNHNS and CDR2 SASEGT. The DNA for the CDR3 is TGTGCCAGCAGTGTCCTGGGACAGCAGCCCCAGCATTTT. Encoded protein: CASSVLGQQPQHF.

This chain joins TRBV1 and TRBJ2-7; the D call of TRBD2 is as the table states it, not checked on the DNA. TRBV1 is marked as a pseudogene. The CDR3 is 16 amino acids. Here the CDR3 reads CTSSQEAGGTSYEQYF. Written as DNA, the CDR3 is TGCACCAGCAGCCAAGAGGCGGGGGGGACATCCTACGAGCAGTACTTC.

The chain carries TRBV7-9 and TRBJ2-2, with 7 positions matching TRBD1. The germline V gene encodes CDR1 SEHNR and CDR2 FQNEAQ (reference sequence). The ends lost 4 bases at V and 1 base at J; junction bases unmatched: 3. This CDR3 is 15 amino acids long. CDR3 nucleotides: TGTGCCAGCAGCTATAGGGGGCAGAACACCGGGGAGCTGTTTTTT. It yields the protein CASSYRGQNTGELFF.

The V call is TRBV5-1, the J call TRBJ2-1; D is possibly TRBD2 (6 bases). Germline-derived CDR1 and CDR2 are SGHRS and YFSETQ. Trimming pared 7 bases from V and 7 bases from J, leaving 12 bases between. This CDR3 region has 12 residues. The CDR3 DNA is TGCGCCAGCCGTCCCGGGGGTAATGAGCAGTTCTTC. Translating gives CASRPGGNEQFF.

The chain recombines TRBV29-1 with TRBJ1-4; D ambiguous. The germline V and J ends were trimmed by 6 bases and 0 bases, with 11 bases remaining between them. The germline V gene encodes CDR1 SQVTM and CDR2 ANQGSEA. This CDR3 region has 14 residues. CDR3 amino acids: CSVKVVSTNEKLFF. Written as DNA, the CDR3 is TGCAGCGTGAAAGTTGTTTCAACTAATGAAAAACTGTTTTTT.

This clonotype occurred once. This chain links TRBV2 with TRBJ1-2; the D is unclear. Looked up from germline, CDR1 is SNHLY and CDR2 is FYNNEI. The CDR3 runs to 14 residues. Trimming left V 2 bases short and J 2 bases short, with 9 bases between. CDR3 in DNA: TGTGCCAGCAGTGAACAGCGCAGCAACTATGGCTACACCTTC. Amino acid sequence: CASSEQRSNYGYTF.

V gene TRBV6-5 combines with J gene TRBJ1-5, with 9 bases identical to TRBD1. The CDR3 length is 13 residues. Germline loops: CDR1 MNHEY, CDR2 SVGAGI. Trimming at V came to 5 bases and at J to 7 bases, leaving 3 bases not matched to a gene. The CDR3 protein is CASSPTGGQPQHF. CDR3 bases: TGTGCCAGCAGTCCTACAGGGGGCCAGCCCCAGCATTTT.

In its sample, this clonotype was seen a few times. The gene calls are TRBV4-1 and TRBJ2-1; 7 positions agree with TRBD1. The V gene end was trimmed by 3 bases and the J gene end by 4 bases; junction bases not matched to a gene: 9. This CDR3 is 16 amino acids long. The germline gives CDR1 MGHRA, CDR2 YSYEKL. CDR3 coding DNA: TGCGCCAGCAGCCAGATACAGGGGATGGGATACAATGAGCAGTTCTTC. It codes for CASSQIQGMGYNEQFF.

V usage is TRBV6-1 and J usage is TRBJ2-7; 8 positions agree with TRBD2. CDR3 length: 17 amino acids. After removal of 3 bases from V and 5 bases from J, the junction contained 15 bases not matched to a gene. Germline V gene lookup returns CDR1 MNHNS and CDR2 SASEGT. CDR3 nucleotide sequence: TGTGCCAGCAGTGAGCTCCATGGGAGCGGGGGCCTCCACGAGCAGTACTTC. Translating it yields CASSELHGSGGLHEQYF.

V usage is TRBV2 and J usage is TRBJ2-3; D is unclear. CDR3 length: 14 amino acids. The germline CDR1 and CDR2 sequences are SNHLY and FYNNEI. Trimming pared 0 bases from V and 8 bases from J, leaving 12 bases between. In DNA, the CDR3 is TGTGCCAGCAGTGAAGCGCTTCAAGGGCGTACGCAGTATTTT. Translating it yields CASSEALQGRTQYF.

The chain links TRBV28 to TRBJ1-1; tentative D call: TRBD1 (5 bases). V was shortened by 6 bases and J by 4 bases, with 15 bases between the two germline ends. This CDR3 spans 14 amino acids. CDR1 and CDR2 (germline): MDHEN, SYDVKM. The CDR3 loop is CASSPGWLVTEAFF. The DNA for the CDR3 is TGTGCCAGCAGCCCAGGGTGGTTGGTCACTGAAGCTTTCTTT.

The rearrangement joins TRBV3-1 to TRBJ2-7; D is unresolved. V was cut by 1 base and J by 4 bases, with 11 bases left in between. The CDR3 totals 14 residues. Germline CDR1 reads LGHDT; CDR2 reads YNNKEL (reference sequence). CDR3 in DNA: TGTGCCAGCAGCCAAGGGGCCGTCGAGTACGAGCAGTACTTC. Protein: CASSQGAVEYEQYF.

V usage is TRBV29-1 and J usage is TRBJ2-3, with D unclear. The length of the CDR3 is 14 residues. The V gene's germline CDR1 is SQVTM and CDR2 ANQGSEA. Trimming took off 2 bases at V and 0 bases at J, with 9 bases between the two ends. This CDR3 is CSVENIGSTDTQYF. For the CDR3, the DNA is TGCAGCGTTGAAAACATCGGGAGCACAGATACGCAGTATTTT.

The chain recombines TRBV11-2 with TRBJ2-3; TRBD2 might be the D (5 bases). CDR1 is SGHAT, CDR2 FQNNGV, per germline. This CDR3 region has 12 residues. Trimming stripped 4 bases from V and 6 bases from J, with 8 bases between. In DNA, the CDR3 is TGTGCCAGCAGCTCCTCGGGGGATACGCAGTATTTT. Translated, it gives CASSSSGDTQYF.

V usage is TRBV20-1 and J usage is TRBJ2-5; a possible D gene is TRBD1 (6 bases). The CDR3 is 15 amino acids. Trimming stripped 5 bases from V and 5 bases from J, with 21 bases between. Germline-derived CDR1 and CDR2 are DFQATT and SNEGSKA (reference sequence). CDR3 loop: CSAPTVDRKDETQYF. The CDR3 region has the DNA TGCAGTGCTCCCACCGTCGACAGGAAAGATGAGACCCAGTACTTC.

The rearrangement links TRBV7-9 to TRBJ1-1; D perhaps matches TRBD1 (6 bases). CDR1 and CDR2 from the germline V gene are SEHNR and FQNEAQ (reference sequence). With 6 bases removed from V and 5 bases from J, the gap between germline ends came to 13 bases. The CDR3 is made up of 13 amino acids. The CDR3 DNA reads TGTGCCAGCAGTTCCAACCAGGGGACTGAAGCTTTCTTT. Translated: CASSSNQGTEAFF.

The gene calls are TRBV19 and TRBJ1-1; 7 bases map to TRBD1. Per germline, CDR1 LNHDA and CDR2 SQIVND (reference sequence). J gave up 0 bases and V 5 bases, and 3 bases lay outside the gene matches. The CDR3 covers 14 residues. CDR3 in amino acids: CASSRGGMNTEAFF. For the CDR3, the DNA is TGTGCCAGTAGTCGAGGGGGCATGAACACTGAAGCTTTCTTT.

This CDR3 reads CSVAMGLSNQPQHF. The DNA of the CDR3 is TGCAGCGTAGCCATGGGACTTAGCAATCAGCCCCAGCATTTT. The rearrangement joins TRBV29-1 to TRBJ1-5, with D possibly being TRBD1 (5 bases). CDR1 SQVTM and CDR2 ANQGSEA come from the germline V gene. The CDR3 extends over 14 amino acids. V was shortened by 6 bases and J by 0 bases, with 12 bases between the two germline ends.

The J gene is TRBJ1-2, the V gene TRBV12-3 or TRBV12-4; TRBD1 agrees at 11 bases. V gave up 7 bases and J gave up 3 bases; unmatched junction bases: 10. The CDR3 length is 16 residues. CDR3 loop: CASTPFPGQGDYGYTF. In DNA, the CDR3 is TGTGCCAGCACTCCATTTCCGGGACAGGGGGACTATGGCTACACCTTC.

The chain joins TRBV12-3 or TRBV12-4 to TRBJ2-3; 8 positions match TRBD1. The CDR3 contains 14 residues. Unmatched junction bases numbered 8, after V lost 5 bases and J lost 7 bases. This chain's CDR3 is CASSMDRDPNTQYF. CDR3 sequence (DNA): TGTGCCAGCAGTATGGACAGGGATCCGAATACGCAGTATTTT.

The chain carries TRBV29-1 and TRBJ2-2, with TRBD2 identical over 15 bases. J gave up 4 bases and V 8 bases, and 8 bases lay outside the gene matches. CDR1 and CDR2 from the germline V gene are SQVTM and ANQGSEA. This CDR3 comprises 16 residues. The CDR3 here is CSIGTSGGQSTGELFF. CDR3 coding DNA: TGCAGCATAGGGACTAGCGGGGGGCAGAGCACCGGGGAGCTGTTTTTT.